This entry features one T cell receptor beta chain sequence. Its antigen remains unidentified. The data were obtained in a study of cytomegalovirus exposure and HLA in healthy donors. Study-level information: Inside one of the first data releases sat some 93 million unique TCRs taken from HLA-typed donors. Findings and limits, study-wide: V- and J-gene trimming in TCR beta was tied to a missense DCLRE1C variant by an analysis performed later.

Both 60 Vbeta primers and 13 Jbeta primers went into the PCR. As handled by the study authors: It was a later analysis that counted 79 million or so unique TCR beta chains, of which about 10 million were shared. Produced via immunoSEQ multiplex PCR; TCRdb's table is partial and in-frame only. Clonal size and the V and J genes are those of that table, whereas D and trimming came from the DNA. The sample includes under 150,000 clones, 82% seen only once; the top ten take just under 2.5%. Trimming cost V 0 bases and J 4 bases, with 8 bases left between them. Germline V gene lookup returns CDR1 LGHNA and CDR2 YNFKEQ. The CDR3 covers 14 residues.

This TCR was recovered from a woman younger than 35 in good health and CMV-seronegative. The gene calls are TRBV4-2 and TRBJ2-3; D possibly corresponds to TRBD2 (5 bases). Material for sequencing was PBMCs. This CDR3 is CASSQEWRADTQYF. DNA of the CDR3: TGTGCCAGCAGCCAAGAATGGCGGGCAGATACGCAGTATTTT.